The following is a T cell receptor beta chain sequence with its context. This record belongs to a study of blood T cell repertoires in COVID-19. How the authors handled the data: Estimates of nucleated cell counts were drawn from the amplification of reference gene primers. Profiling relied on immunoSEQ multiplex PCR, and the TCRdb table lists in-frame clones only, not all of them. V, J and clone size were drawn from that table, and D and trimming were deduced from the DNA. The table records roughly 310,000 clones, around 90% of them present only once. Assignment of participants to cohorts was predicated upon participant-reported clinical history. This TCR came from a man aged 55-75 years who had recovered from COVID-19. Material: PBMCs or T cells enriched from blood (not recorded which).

DNA for the CDR3: TGTGCCAGCTCACCACAGACAGGGAACAATGAGCAGTTCTTC. It specifies CASSPQTGNNEQFF. The chain links TRBV18 to TRBJ2-1; TRBD1 agrees at 7 bases. CDR1 is KGHSH and CDR2 is LQKENI in the germline V gene. The CDR3 spans 14 residues. Trimming cost V 1 base and J 5 bases; bases outside gene matches: 2.